This T cell receptor beta chain was sequenced in a study of T cells after yellow fever vaccination. Study results and limitations: On re-exposure, the response was weaker but peaked faster, at day 5 versus 15. The presence of abundant clonotypes contaminating from the bulk population was possible in FACS-sorted repertoires.

This CDR3 region has 15 residues. Trimming took off 8 bases at V and 3 bases at J, with 17 bases between the two ends. The V gene's germline CDR1 is MDHEN and CDR2 SYDVKM. Template switching by 5'RACE produced TCR cDNA, adding a universal primer site and UMIs. TCRdb used MiXCR to reprocess the 5' RACE reads, holding one entry per CDR3 protein. The sample carries fewer than 400,000 distinct CDR3 sequences, about 11% recorded once. This clonotype was found a few times. The antigen is not known. The rearrangement uses TRBV28 and TRBJ2-1; D may be TRBD2 (6 bases). The starting material was CD4+ T cells sorted from PBMCs, obtained 45 days after the yellow fever booster vaccination. This receptor was identified in a man younger than 35 who received the YFV17D yellow fever vaccine. This CDR3 reads CASGLVGGYYNEQFF. The CDR3 bases are TGTGCCAGCGGGTTAGTGGGGGGATACTACAATGAGCAGTTCTTC.